This is a list of T cell receptor beta chains from one sample in a study of early stage breast cancer tumors. Repertoires were generated with immunoSEQ multiplex PCR, while TCRdb's copy carries only in-frame clones and drops some. The sample holds around 13,000 clones, around three quarters seen once. The sample comprised normal breast tissue next to the tumor. These receptors were obtained from a person aged 45 to 59 with breast cancer. CDR3s include the opening cysteine and the closing phenylalanine or tryptophan. Each record gives: V gene, D gene, clone size, J gene, CDR3 protein. D genes are given only for firm matches. The size entry is marked missing in some rows and otherwise reads once, few, many or a size class.

>TRBV7-2|TRBD2|.|TRBJ2-3
CASSLEVSGRVGAPDTQYF
>TRBV5-1|TRBD1|few|TRBJ2-7
CASRPSGTGEWEQYF
>TRBV7-3|TRBD2|.|TRBJ2-2
CASSPPGLAGVTNTGELFF
>TRBV5-8|TRBD1|once|TRBJ1-6
CASSWTTGRDSPLHF
>TRBV21-1|.|.|TRBJ2-7
CASRDRRYEQYF
>TRBV11-2|TRBD1|.|TRBJ2-2
CASSWSYGQVTVTGELFF
>TRBV18|.|few|TRBJ2-7
CASSYYKSYEQYF
>TRBV10-2|.|.|TRBJ2-2
CASNDRPYTGELFF
>TRBV7-9|.|once|TRBJ2-3
CASSSPGGGINTDTQYF
>TRBV5-4|.|.|TRBJ2-6
CASSPQLRGQLSGANVLTF
>TRBV15|TRBD1|.|TRBJ1-1
CATSTGQTQNTEAFF
>TRBV9|.|once|TRBJ1-1
CASSADRETEAFF
>TRBV6-5|.|.|TRBJ2-6
CASTLTDSGANVLTF
>TRBV5-1|.|.|TRBJ2-7
CASSPDRVGYEQYF
>TRBV7-9|.|few|TRBJ1-5
CASSFEGNNQPQHF
>TRBV7-7|.|few|TRBJ2-1
CASSLQRMDEQFF